This T cell receptor beta chain was sequenced for a study of response to subunit inactivated influenza vaccine listed by TCRdb under 2018. As for the study more broadly: Deep quantitative profiling of the T cell receptor repertoire was used in the study to follow responses to a trivalent subunit inactivated influenza vaccine. Study-wide conclusions, independent of this receptor: It was suggested by the authors that each seasonal influenza vaccination may recruit only a limited number of new T cells.

This clonotype was counted between two and nine times. Its antigen is currently not known. The record has no base qualities; no much larger clone is one base away. Libraries were constructed by RT-PCR. The instrument given in TCRdb is Illumina HiSeq 2500. TCRdb applied fastp at Q25 and MiXCR to the public reads, then kept only in-frame beta chains. Every entry covers one CDR3 protein and lists the most common genes and DNA from its rows. The sample data list 550,000 to 650,000 distinct CDR3 sequences, and 10% to 15% of these were observed just once. Roughly 10% of the sample belongs to the ten largest clones. Via the germline V gene, CDR1 is SGDLS and CDR2 YYNGEE. Trimming removed 4 bases from V and 5 bases from J; the gene matches leave 7 bases unexplained. The CDR3 sequence holds 15 residues, the cysteine and phenylalanine included. The kept DNA is CDR3 alone, 45 bases in frame from the first base.

The origin of this receptor is a man aged 45-65 years who received an inactivated influenza vaccine. Donor details come from another sample of the same person, matched by shared clones. This sequence uses TRBV9 and TRBJ2-5; 11 bases in the middle match TRBD2. Material: PBMCs from blood, obtained on the day of vaccination. The nucleotide sequence reads as follows: TGTGCCAGCAGCCCAATAGCGGGAGGGATCGAGACCCAGTACTTC. Translated, it gives CASSPIAGGIETQYF.